This T cell receptor beta chain was sequenced for a study of radiation and T cells in renal cell carcinoma. Study overall: Nephrectomy followed 15 Gy stereotactic body radiation by 4 weeks.

This clone was found a few times. The CDR3 contains 14 residues. With V trimmed by 5 bases and J by 1 base, 4 bases remained unmatched. Per germline, CDR1 LNHDA and CDR2 SQIVND (reference sequence). Produced via immunoSEQ multiplex PCR; TCRdb's table is partial and in-frame only. The sample has 100,000 to 150,000 clones; about 88% are singletons. Time point indicated: blood 2 weeks post-SBRT. Treatment described: 15 Gy SBRT to primary tumor, nephrectomy 4 weeks later. This renal cell carcinoma was of the clear cell type. The starting material was blood, obtained from a patient whose treatment included radiotherapy and nephrectomy. This TCR came from a woman between 65 and 79 years old with renal cell carcinoma. The V gene is TRBV19, the J gene TRBJ1-1; 7 bases agree with TRBD1. For the CDR3, the DNA is TGTGCCAGTAGTGCCAGACAGGGGAACACTGAAGCTTTCTTT. This sequence encodes CASSARQGNTEAFF.